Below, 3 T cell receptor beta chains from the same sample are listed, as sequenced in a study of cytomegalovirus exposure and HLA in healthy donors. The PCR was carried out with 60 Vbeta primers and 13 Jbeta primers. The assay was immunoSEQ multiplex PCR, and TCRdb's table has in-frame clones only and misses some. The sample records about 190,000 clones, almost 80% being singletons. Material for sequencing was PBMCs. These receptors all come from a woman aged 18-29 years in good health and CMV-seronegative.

CDR3 in DNA: TGTGCCAGCAGATACGATTCCCGGTCTAACTATGGCTACACCTTC. It yields the protein CASRYDSRSNYGYTF. The V gene is TRBV6-6, the J gene TRBJ1-2; no reliable D call. The CDR3 is made up of 15 amino acids. Germline CDR1 reads MNHNY; CDR2 reads SVGAGI (reference sequence). V lost 6 bases and J 0 bases, leaving 14 bases between the germline ends.

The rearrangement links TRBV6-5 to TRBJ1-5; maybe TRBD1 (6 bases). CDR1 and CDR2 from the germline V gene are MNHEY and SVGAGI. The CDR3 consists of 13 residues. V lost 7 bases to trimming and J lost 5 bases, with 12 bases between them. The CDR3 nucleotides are TGTGCCAGCACGGGGGGCCAGTATCAGCCCCAGCATTTT. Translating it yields CASTGGQYQPQHF.

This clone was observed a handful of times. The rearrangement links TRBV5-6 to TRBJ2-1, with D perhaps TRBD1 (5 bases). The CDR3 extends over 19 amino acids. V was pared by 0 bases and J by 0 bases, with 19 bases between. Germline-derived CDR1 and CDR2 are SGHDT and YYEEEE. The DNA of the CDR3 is TGTGCCAGCAGCTTGGTTCGGACATCTCCGAGTAGCTCCTACAATGAGCAGTTCTTC. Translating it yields CASSLVRTSPSSSYNEQFF.